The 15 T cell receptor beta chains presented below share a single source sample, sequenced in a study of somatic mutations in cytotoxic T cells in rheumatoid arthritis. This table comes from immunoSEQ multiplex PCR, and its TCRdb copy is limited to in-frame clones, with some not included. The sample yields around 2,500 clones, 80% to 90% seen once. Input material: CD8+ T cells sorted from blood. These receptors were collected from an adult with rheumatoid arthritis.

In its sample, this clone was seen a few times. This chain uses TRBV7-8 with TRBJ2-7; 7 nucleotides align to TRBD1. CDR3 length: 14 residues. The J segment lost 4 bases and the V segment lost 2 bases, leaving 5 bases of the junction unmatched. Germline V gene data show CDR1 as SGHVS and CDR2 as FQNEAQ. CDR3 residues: CASSLLGGGYEQYF. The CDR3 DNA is TGTGCCAGCAGCTTATTAGGGGGCGGGTACGAGCAGTACTTC.

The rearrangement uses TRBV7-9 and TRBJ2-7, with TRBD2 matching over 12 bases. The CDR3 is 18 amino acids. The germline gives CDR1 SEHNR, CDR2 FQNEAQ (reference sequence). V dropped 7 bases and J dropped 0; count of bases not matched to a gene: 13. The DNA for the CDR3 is TGTGCCAGCACCACAAACAGGACTAGCGGGGTTAGCTCCTACGAGCAGTACTTC. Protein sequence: CASTTNRTSGVSSYEQYF.

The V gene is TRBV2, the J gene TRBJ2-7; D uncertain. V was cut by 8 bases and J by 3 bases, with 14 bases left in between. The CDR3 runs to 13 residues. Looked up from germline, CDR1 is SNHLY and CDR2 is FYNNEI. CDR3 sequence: CASVGPDFYEQYF. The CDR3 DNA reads TGTGCCAGCGTGGGCCCGGATTTCTACGAGCAGTACTTC.

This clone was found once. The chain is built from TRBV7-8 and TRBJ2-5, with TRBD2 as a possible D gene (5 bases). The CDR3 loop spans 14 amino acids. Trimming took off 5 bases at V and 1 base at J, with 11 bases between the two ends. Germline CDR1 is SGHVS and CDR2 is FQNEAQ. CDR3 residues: CASSVSGVQETQYF. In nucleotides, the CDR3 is TGTGCCAGCAGCGTATCCGGGGTCCAAGAGACCCAGTACTTC.

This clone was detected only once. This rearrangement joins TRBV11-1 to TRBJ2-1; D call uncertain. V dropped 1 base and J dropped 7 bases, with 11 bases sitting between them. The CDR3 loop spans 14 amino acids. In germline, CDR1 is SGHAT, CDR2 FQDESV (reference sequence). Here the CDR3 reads CASSLDWVGNEQFF. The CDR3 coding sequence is TGTGCCAGCAGCTTAGATTGGGTAGGGAATGAGCAGTTCTTC.

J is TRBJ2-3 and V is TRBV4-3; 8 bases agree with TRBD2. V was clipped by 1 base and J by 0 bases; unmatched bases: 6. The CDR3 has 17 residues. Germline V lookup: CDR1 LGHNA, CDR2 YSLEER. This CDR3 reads CASSQGIGGRSTDTQYF. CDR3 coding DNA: TGCGCCAGCAGCCAAGGAATAGGCGGGAGGAGCACAGATACGCAGTATTTT.

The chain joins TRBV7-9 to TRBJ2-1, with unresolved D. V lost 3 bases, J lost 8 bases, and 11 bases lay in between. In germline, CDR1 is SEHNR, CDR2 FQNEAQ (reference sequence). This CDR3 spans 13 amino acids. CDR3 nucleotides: TGTGCCAGCAGCTTCGGCCTTGGGGATGAGCAGTTCTTC. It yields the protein CASSFGLGDEQFF.

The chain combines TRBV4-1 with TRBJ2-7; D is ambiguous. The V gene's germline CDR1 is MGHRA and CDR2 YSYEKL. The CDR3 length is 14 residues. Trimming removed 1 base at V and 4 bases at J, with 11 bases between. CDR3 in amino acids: CASSQVVSSYEQYF. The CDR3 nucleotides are TGCGCCAGCAGCCAAGTCGTAAGTTCGTACGAGCAGTACTTC.

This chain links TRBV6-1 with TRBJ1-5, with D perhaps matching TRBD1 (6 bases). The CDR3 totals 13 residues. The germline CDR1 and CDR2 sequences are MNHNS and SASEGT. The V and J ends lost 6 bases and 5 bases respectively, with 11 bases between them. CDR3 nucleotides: TGTGCCAGCAGCGCCCCAGGGGATCAGCCCCAGCATTTT. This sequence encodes CASSAPGDQPQHF.

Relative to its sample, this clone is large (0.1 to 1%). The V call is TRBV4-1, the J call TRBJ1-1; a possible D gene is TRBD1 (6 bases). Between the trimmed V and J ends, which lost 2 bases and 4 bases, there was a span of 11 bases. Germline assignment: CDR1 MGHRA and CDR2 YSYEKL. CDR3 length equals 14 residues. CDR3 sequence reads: CASSQWGASTEAFF. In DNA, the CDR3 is TGCGCCAGCAGCCAATGGGGGGCGAGCACTGAAGCTTTCTTT.

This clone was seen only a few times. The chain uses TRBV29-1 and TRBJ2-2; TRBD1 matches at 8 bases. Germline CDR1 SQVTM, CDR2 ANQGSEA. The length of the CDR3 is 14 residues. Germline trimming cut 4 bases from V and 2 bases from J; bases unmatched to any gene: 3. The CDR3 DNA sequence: TGCAGCGTTGCAGGGGGCATTAACACCGGGGAGCTGTTTTTT. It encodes CSVAGGINTGELFF.

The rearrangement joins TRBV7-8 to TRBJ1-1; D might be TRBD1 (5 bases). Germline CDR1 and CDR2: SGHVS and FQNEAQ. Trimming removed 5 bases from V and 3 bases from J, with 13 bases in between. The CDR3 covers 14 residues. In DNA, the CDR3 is TGTGCCAGCAGCCGATTGGGGGGAGACACTGAAGCTTTCTTT. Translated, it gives CASSRLGGDTEAFF.

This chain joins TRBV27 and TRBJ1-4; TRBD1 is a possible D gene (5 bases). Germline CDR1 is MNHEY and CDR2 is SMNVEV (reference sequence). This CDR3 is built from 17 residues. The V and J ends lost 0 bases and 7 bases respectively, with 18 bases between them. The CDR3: CASSLSIGGEYGEKLFF. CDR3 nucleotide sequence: TGTGCCAGCAGTTTATCGATCGGGGGAGAGTATGGTGAAAAACTGTTTTTT.

The CDR3, as DNA: TGTGCCAGCAGTGAAGGGACAGGGGGTGCACCCCTCCACTTT. Residues: CASSEGTGGAPLHF. This chain joins TRBV6-4 and TRBJ1-6; 11 bases align to TRBD1. CDR3 size: 14 residues. With 3 bases clipped from V and 11 bases from J, the junction kept 3 bases outside the gene matches. CDR1 is MRHNA, CDR2 SNTAGT, per germline.

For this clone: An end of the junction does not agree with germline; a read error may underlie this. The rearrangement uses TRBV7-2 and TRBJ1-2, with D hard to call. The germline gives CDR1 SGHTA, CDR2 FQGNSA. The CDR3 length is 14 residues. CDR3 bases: TGTGCCAGCAGCCCCCGTACAGAATTCTATGGCCACACCTTC. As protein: CASSPRTEFYGHTF.